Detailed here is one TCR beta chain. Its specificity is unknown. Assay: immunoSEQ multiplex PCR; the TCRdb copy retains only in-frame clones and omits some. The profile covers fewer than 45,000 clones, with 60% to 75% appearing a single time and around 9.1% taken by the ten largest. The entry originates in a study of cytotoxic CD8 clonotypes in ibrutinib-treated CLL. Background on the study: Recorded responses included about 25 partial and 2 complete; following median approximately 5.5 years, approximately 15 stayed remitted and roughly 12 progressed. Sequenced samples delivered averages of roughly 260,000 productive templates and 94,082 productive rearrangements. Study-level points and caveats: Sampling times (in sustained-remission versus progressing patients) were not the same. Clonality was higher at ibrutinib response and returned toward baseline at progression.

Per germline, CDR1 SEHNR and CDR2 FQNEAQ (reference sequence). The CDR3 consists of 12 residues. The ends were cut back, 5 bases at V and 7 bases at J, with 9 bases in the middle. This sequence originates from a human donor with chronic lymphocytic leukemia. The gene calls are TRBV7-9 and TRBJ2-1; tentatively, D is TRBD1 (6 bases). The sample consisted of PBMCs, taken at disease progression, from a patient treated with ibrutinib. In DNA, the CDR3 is TGTGCCAGCAGCCCCGGACAGAATGAGCAGTTCTTC. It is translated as CASSPGQNEQFF. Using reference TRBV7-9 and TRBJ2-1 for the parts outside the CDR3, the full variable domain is DTGVSQNPRHKITKRGQNVTFRCDPISEHNRLYWYRQTLGQGPEFLTYFQNEAQLEKSRLLSDRFSAERPKGSFSTLEIQRTEQGDSAMYLCASSPGQNEQFFGPGTRLTVL.